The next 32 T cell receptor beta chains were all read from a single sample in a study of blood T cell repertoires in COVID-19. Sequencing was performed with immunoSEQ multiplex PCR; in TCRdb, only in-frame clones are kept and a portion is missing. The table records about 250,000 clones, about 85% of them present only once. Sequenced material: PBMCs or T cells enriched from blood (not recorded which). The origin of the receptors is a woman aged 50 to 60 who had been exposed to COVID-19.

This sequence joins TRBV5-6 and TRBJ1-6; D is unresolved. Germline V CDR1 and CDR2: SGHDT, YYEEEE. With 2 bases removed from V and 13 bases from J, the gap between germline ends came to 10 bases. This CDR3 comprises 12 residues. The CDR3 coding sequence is TGTGCCAGCAGCTTTGGAACGGGGCCCCTCCACTTT. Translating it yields CASSFGTGPLHF.

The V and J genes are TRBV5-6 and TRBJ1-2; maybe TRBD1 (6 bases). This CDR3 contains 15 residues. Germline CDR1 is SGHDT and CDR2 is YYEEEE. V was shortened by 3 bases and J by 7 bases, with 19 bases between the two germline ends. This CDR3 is CASSSPSGGQFGYTF. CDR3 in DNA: TGTGCCAGCAGCTCCCCCTCCGGGGGGCAGTTTGGCTACACCTTC.

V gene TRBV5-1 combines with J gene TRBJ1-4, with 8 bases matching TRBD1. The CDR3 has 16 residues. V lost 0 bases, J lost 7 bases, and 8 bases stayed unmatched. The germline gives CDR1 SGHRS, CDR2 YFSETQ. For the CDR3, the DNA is TGCGCCAGCAGCTTGGAGGCAGGGGGCCGGGTTGAAAAACTGTTTTTT. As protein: CASSLEAGGRVEKLFF.

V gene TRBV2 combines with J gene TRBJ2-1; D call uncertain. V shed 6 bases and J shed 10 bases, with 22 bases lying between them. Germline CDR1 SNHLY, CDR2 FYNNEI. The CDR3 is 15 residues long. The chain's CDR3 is CASRYQTQPQMEQFF. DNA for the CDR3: TGTGCCAGCAGATACCAGACACAGCCTCAGATGGAGCAGTTCTTC.

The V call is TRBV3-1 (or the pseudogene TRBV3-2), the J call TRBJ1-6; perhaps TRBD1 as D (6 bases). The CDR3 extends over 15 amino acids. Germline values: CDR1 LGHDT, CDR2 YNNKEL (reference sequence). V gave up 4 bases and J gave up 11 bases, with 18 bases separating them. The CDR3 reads CASSRRTALWAPLHF. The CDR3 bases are TGTGCCAGCAGCCGAAGGACAGCTCTGTGGGCACCCCTCCACTTT.

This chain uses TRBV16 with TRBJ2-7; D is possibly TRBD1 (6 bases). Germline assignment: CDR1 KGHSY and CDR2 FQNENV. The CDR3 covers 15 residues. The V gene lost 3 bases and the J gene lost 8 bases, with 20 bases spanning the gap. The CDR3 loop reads CASSHVTWTDQKQYF. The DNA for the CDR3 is TGTGCCAGCAGCCATGTCACCTGGACAGATCAGAAGCAGTACTTC. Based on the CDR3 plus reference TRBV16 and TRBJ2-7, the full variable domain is GEEVAQTPKHLVRGEGQKAKLYCAPIKGHSYVFWYQQVLKNEFKFLISFQNENVFDETGMPKERFSAKCLPNSPCSLEIQATKLEDSAVYFCASSHVTWTDQKQYFGPGTRLTVT.

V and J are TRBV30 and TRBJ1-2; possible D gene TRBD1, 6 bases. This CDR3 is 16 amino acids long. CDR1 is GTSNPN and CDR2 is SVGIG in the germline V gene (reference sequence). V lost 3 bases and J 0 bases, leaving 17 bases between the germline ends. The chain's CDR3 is CAWRGTLGKTNYGYTF. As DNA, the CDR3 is TGTGCCTGGAGGGGGACACTGGGGAAGACTAACTATGGCTACACCTTC.

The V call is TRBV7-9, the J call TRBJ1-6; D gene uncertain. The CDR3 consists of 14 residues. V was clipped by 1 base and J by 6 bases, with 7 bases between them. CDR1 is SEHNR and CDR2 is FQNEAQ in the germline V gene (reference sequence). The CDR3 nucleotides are TGTGCCAGCAGCTTAGTAAATTCTAATTCACCCCTCCACTTT. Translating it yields CASSLVNSNSPLHF.

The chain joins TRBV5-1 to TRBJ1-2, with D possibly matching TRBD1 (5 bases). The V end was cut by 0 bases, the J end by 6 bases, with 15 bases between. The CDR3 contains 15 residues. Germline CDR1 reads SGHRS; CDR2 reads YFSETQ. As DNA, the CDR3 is TGCGCCAGCAGCTTGGAGTCAAGGGGTTTAGATGGCTACACCTTC. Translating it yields CASSLESRGLDGYTF. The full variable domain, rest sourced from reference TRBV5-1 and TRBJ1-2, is KAGVTQTPRYLIKTRGQQVTLSCSPISGHRSVSWYQQTPGQGLQFLFEYFSETQRNKGNFPGRFSGRQFSNSRSEMNVSTLELGDSALYLCASSLESRGLDGYTFGSGTRLTVV.

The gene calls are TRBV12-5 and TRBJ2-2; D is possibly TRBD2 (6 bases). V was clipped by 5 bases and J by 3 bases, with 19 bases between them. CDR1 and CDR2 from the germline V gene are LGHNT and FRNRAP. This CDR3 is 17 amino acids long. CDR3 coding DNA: TGTGCTAGTGGTCACCCCGGGAGTCCCGGGGACACCGGGGAGCTGTTTTTT. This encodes CASGHPGSPGDTGELFF.

The DNA for the CDR3 is TGTGCCAGCAGCCCAAGACAGGGCGGCTACACCTTC. Its translation is CASSPRQGGYTF. The rearrangement uses TRBV7-8 and TRBJ1-2, with 7 bases identical to TRBD1. This CDR3 is 12 amino acids long. After removal of 5 bases from V and 8 bases from J, the junction contained 5 bases not matched to a gene. The germline V gene has CDR1 SGHVS and CDR2 FQNEAQ.

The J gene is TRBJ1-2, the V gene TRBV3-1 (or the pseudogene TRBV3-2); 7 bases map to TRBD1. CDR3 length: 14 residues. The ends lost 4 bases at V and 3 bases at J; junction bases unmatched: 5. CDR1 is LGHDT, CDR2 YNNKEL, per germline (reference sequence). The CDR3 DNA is TGTGCCAGCAGCCTCCTGGGACAGTACTATGGCTACACCTTC. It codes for CASSLLGQYYGYTF.

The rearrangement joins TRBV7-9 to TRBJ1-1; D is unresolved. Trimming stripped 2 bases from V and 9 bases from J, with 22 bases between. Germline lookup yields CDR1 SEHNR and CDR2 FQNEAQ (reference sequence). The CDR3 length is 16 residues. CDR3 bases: TGTGCCAGCAGCTTACCCCCACGCGGGCAGTTAGGCCAAGCTTTCTTT. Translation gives CASSLPPRGQLGQAFF.

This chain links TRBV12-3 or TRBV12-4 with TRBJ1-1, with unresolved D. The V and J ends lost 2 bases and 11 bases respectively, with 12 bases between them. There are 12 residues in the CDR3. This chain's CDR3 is CASSLNGDRAFF. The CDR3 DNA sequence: TGTGCCAGCAGTTTAAACGGGGATCGGGCTTTCTTT.

The CDR3 is CASSSRGNTIYF. In DNA form, the CDR3 reads TGTGCCAGCAGTTCGCGGGGAAACACCATATATTTT. The chain links TRBV6-5 to TRBJ1-3; unclear D gene. Germline V lookup: CDR1 MNHEY, CDR2 SVGAGI. CDR3 length equals 12 residues. V was shortened by 4 bases and J by 4 bases, with 5 bases between the two germline ends.

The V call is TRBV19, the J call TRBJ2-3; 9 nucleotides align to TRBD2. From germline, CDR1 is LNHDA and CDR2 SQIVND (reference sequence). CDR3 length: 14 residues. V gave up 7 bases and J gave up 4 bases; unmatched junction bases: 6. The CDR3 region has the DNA TGTGCCAGTACTCCGGGACTAGCTGCAGATACGCAGTATTTT. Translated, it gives CASTPGLAADTQYF.

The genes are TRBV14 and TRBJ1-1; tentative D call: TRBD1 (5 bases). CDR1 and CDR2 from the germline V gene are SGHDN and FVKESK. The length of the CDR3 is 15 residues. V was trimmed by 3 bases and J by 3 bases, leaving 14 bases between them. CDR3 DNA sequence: TGTGCCAGCAGCCACCTGGGACTGTTAGACACTGAAGCTTTCTTT. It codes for CASSHLGLLDTEAFF.

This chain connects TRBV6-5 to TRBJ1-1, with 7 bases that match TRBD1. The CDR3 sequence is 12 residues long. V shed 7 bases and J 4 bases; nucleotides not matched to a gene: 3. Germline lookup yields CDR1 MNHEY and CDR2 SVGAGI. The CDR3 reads CASIAGGTEAFF. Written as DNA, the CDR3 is TGTGCCAGCATCGCAGGGGGCACTGAAGCTTTCTTT.

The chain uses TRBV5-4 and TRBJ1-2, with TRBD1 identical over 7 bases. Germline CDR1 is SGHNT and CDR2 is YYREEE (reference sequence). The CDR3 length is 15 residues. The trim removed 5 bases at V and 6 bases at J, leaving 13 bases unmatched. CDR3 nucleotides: TGTGCCAGCAGGTTTACGGGACAGCCGGGCGATGGCTACACCTTC. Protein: CASRFTGQPGDGYTF.

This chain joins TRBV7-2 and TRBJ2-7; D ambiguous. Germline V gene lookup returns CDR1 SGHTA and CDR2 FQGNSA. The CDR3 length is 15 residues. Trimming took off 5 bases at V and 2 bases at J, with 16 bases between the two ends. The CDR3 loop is CASSPLLDKPYEQYF. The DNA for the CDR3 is TGTGCCAGCAGCCCCCTCCTCGACAAGCCCTACGAGCAGTACTTC.

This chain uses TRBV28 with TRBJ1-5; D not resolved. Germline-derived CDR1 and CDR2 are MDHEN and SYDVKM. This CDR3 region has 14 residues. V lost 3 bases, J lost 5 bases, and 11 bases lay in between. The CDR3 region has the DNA TGTGCCAGCAGTTTCATCCAAGAGGATCAGCCCCAGCATTTT. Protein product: CASSFIQEDQPQHF.

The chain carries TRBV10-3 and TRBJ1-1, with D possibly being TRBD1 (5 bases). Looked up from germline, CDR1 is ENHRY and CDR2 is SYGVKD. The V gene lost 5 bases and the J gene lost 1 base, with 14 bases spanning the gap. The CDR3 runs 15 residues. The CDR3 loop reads CAISRLAGENTEAFF. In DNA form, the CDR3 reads TGTGCCATCAGTCGTCTCGCGGGGGAGAACACTGAAGCTTTCTTT.

CDR3 residues: CASSPGLGNSPLHF. The CDR3 DNA reads as TGTGCCAGTAGTCCCGGACTGGGGAATTCACCCCTCCACTTT. The chain links TRBV19 to TRBJ1-6; no firm D call. This CDR3 has 14 residues. V was cut by 5 bases and J by 7 bases, with 12 bases left in between. Germline V gene data show CDR1 as LNHDA and CDR2 as SQIVND (reference sequence).

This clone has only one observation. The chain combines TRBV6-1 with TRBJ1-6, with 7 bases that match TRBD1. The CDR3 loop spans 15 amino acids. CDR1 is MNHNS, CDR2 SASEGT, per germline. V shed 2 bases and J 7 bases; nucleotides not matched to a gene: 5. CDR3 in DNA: TGTGCCAGCAGTGAACAGACAGGGAGGAATTCACCCCTCCACTTT. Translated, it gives CASSEQTGRNSPLHF.

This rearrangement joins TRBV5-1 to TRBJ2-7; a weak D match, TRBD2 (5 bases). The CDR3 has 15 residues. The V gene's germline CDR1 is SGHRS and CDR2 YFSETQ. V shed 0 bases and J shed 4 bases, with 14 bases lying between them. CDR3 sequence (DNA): TGCGCCAGCAGCTTGGGGGGTTCCGGGAAATACGAGCAGTACTTC. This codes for CASSLGGSGKYEQYF.

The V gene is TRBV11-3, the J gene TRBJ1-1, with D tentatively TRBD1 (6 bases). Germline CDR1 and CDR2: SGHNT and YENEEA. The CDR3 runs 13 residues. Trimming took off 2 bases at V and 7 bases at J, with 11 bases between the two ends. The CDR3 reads CASSLIQGGEAFF. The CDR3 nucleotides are TGTGCCAGCAGCTTAATACAGGGTGGTGAAGCTTTCTTT.

The CDR3 is CASSSGNKGEQFF. As DNA, the CDR3 is TGTGCCAGCAGTTCAGGGAATAAGGGTGAGCAGTTCTTC. This chain links TRBV28 with TRBJ2-1, with D possibly matching TRBD1 (5 bases). The ends were cut back, 4 bases at V and 9 bases at J, with 13 bases in the middle. Germline V CDR1 and CDR2: MDHEN, SYDVKM. The CDR3 runs 13 residues.

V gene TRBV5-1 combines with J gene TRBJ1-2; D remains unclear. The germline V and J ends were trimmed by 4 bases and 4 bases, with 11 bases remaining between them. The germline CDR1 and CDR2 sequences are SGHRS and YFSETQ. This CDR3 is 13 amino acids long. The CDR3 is CASSPTFGYGYTF. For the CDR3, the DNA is TGCGCCAGCAGCCCGACATTCGGCTATGGCTACACCTTC.

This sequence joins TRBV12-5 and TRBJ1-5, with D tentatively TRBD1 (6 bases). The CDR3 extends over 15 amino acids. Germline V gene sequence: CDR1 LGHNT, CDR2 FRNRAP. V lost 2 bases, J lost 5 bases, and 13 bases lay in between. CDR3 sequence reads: CASGLTGGGYQPQHF. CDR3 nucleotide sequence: TGTGCTAGTGGTTTGACGGGGGGCGGATATCAGCCCCAGCATTTT.

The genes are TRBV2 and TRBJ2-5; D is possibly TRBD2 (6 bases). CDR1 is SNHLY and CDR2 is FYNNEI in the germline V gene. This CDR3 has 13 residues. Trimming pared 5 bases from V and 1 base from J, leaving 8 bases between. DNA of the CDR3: TGTGCCAGCAGTATTAGCGGCCAAGAGACCCAGTACTTC. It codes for CASSISGQETQYF.

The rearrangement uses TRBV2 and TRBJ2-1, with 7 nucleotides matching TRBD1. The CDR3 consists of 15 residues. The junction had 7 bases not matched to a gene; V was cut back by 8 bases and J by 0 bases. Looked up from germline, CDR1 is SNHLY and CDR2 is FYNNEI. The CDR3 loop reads CASRTGQVSYNEQFF. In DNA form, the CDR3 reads TGTGCCAGCCGAACCGGACAGGTCTCCTACAATGAGCAGTTCTTC.

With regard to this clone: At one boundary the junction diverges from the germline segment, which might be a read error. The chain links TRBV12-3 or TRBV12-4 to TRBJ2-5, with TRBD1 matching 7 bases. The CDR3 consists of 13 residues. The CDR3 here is CASTQYEGAPPHF. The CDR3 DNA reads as TGTGCCAGCACCCAGTATGAGGGGGCCCCACCGCACTTC.